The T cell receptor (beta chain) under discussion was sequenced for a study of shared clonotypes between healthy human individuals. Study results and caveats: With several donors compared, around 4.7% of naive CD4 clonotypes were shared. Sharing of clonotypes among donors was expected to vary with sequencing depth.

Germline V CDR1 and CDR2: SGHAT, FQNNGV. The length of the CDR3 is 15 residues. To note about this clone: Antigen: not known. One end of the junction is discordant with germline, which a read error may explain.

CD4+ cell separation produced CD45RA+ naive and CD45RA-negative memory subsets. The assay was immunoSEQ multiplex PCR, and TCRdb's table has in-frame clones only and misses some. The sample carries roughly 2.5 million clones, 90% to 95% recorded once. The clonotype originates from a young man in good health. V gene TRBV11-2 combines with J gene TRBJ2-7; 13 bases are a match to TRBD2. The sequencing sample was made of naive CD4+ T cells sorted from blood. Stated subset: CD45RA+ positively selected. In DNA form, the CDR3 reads TGTGCCAGCAGCATCACTAGCGGGGGGGCCTATGAGCAGTACTTC. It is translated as CASSITSGGAYEQYF.